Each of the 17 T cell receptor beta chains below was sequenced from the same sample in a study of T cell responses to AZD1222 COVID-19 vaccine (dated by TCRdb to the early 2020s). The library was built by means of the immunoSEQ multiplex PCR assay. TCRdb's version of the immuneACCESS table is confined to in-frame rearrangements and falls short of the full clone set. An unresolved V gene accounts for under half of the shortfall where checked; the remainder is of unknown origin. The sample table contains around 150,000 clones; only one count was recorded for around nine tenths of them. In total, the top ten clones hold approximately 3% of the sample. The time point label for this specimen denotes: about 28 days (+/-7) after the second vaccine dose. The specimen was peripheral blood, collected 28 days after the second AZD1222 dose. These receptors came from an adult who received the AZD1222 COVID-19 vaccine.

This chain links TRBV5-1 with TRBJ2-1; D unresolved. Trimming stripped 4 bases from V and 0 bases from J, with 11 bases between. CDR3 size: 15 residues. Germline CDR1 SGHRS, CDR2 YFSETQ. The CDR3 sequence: CASSLDLSSYNEQFF. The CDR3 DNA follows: TGCGCCAGCAGCCTGGACCTCAGCTCCTACAATGAGCAGTTCTTC.

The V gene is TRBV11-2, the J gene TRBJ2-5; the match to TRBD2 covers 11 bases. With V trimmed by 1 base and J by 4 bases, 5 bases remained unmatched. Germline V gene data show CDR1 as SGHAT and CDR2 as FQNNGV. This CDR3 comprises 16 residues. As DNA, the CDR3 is TGTGCCAGCAGCTTAGGTAGCGGGAGGGCGCTAGAGACCCAGTACTTC. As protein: CASSLGSGRALETQYF. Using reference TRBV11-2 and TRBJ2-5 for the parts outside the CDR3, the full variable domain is EAGVAQSPRYKIIEKRQSVAFWCNPISGHATLYWYQQILGQGPKLLIQFQNNGVVDDSQLPKDRFSAERLKGVDSTLKIQPAKLEDSAVYLCASSLGSGRALETQYFGPGTRLLVL.

CDR3 amino acids: CASSRDRGSNQPQHF. CDR3 DNA: TGTGCCAGCAGCCGGGACAGGGGGAGCAATCAGCCCCAGCATTTT. This sequence joins TRBV5-8 and TRBJ1-5; the match to TRBD1 covers 11 bases. The CDR3 extends over 15 amino acids. V lost 4 bases to trimming and J lost 1 base; unmatched junction nucleotides: 1. Germline-derived CDR1 and CDR2 are SGHTS and YDEGEE.

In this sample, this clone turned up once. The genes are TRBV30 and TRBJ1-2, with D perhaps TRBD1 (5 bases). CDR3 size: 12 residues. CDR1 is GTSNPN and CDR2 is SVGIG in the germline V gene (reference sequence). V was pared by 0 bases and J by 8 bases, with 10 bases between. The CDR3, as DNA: TGTGCCTGGAGTGTGGACAATTTCGGCTACACCTTC. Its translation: CAWSVDNFGYTF.

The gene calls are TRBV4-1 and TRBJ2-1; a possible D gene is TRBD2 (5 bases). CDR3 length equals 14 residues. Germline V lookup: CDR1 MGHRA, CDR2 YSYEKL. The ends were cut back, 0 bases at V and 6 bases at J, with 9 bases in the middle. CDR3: CASSQEGVRNEQFF. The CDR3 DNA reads TGCGCCAGCAGCCAAGAGGGAGTCCGCAATGAGCAGTTCTTC.

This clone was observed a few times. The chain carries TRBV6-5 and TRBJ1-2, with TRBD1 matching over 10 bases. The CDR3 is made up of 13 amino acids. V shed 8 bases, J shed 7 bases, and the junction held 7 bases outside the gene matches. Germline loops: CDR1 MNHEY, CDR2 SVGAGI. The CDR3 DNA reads TGTGCCAGCCATAGACAGGGGGCACGTGGCTACACCTTC. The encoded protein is CASHRQGARGYTF.

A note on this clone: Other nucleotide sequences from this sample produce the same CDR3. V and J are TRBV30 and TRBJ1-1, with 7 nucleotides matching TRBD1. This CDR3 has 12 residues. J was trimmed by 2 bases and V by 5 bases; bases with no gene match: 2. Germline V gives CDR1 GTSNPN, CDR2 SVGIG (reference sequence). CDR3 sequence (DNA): TGTGCCTGGGACAGGGTCAACACTGAAGCTTTCTTT. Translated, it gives CAWDRVNTEAFF. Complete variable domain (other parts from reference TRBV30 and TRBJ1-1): SQTIHQWPATLVQPVGSPLSLECTVEGTSNPNLYWYRQAAGRGLQLLFYSVGIGQISSEVPQNLSASRPQDRQFILSSKKLLLSDSGFYLCAWDRVNTEAFFGQGTRLTVV.

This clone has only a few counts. The CDR3 region has the DNA TGTGCCAGCAGCCAAGATCGGGGAACACCCCTCCACTTT. This sequence encodes CASSQDRGTPLHF. The chain employs TRBV3-1 (or the pseudogene TRBV3-2) and TRBJ1-6; D unresolved. Germline CDR1 is LGHDT and CDR2 is YNNKEL (reference sequence). V shed 0 bases and J shed 11 bases, with 8 bases lying between them. CDR3 length equals 13 residues.

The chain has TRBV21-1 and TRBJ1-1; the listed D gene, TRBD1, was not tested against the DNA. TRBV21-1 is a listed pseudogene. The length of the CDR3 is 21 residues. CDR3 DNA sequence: TGTGCCAGCAGCAGAGGACAGGGGCTTCATACCCGAAGCCTCGGGAACACTGAAGCTTTCTTT. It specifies CASSRGQGLHTRSLGNTEAFF.

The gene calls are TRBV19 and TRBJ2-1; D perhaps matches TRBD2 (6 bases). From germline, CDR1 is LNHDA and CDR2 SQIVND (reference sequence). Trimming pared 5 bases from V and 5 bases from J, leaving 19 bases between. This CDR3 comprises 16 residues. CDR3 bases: TGTGCCAGTAGTCTCAGCGGGCCACGTCTTGACAATGAGCAGTTCTTC. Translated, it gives CASSLSGPRLDNEQFF.

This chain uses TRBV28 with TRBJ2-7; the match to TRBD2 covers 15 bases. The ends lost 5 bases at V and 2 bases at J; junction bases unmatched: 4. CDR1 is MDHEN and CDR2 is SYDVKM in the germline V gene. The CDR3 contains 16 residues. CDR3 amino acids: CASSLGLAGGTYEQYF. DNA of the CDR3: TGTGCCAGCAGTCTGGGACTAGCGGGAGGAACCTACGAGCAGTACTTC.

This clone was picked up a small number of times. CDR3 DNA sequence: TGCGCCAGCAGCTTTCAGGGGGAAGGGTCGCATGGCTACACCTTC. Translating gives CASSFQGEGSHGYTF. The chain recombines TRBV5-1 with TRBJ1-2, with 7 bases matching TRBD1. The J segment lost 6 bases and the V segment lost 2 bases, leaving 10 bases of the junction unmatched. Germline lookup yields CDR1 SGHRS and CDR2 YFSETQ. CDR3 length: 15 residues.

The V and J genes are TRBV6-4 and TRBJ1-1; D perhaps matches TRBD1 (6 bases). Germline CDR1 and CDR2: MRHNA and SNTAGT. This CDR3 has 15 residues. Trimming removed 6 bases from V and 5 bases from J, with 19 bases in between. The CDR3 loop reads CASSPLVGGRTEAFF. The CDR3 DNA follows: TGTGCCAGCAGCCCTCTTGTAGGGGGGAGGACTGAAGCTTTCTTT.

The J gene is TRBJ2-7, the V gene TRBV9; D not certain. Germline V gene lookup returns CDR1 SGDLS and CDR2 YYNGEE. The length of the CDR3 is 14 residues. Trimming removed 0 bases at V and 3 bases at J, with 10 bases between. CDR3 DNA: TGTGCCAGCAGCGTAGAAAGTTTTGGCTACGAGCAGTACTTC. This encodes CASSVESFGYEQYF. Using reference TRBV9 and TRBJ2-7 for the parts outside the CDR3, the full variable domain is DSGVTQTPKHLITATGQRVTLRCSPRSGDLSVYWYQQSLDQGLQFLIQYYNGEERAKGNILERFSAQQFPDLHSELNLSSLELGDSALYFCASSVESFGYEQYFGPGTRLTVT.

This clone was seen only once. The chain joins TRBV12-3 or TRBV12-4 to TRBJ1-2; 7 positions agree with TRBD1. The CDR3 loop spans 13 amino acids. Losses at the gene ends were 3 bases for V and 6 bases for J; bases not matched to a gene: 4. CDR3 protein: CASSFGTENGYTF. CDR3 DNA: TGTGCCAGCAGTTTTGGGACAGAAAATGGCTACACCTTC.

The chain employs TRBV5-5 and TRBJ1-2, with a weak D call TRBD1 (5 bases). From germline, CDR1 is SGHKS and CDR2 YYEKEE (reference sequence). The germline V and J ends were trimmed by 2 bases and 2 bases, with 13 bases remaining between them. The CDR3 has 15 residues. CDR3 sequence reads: CASSFQGLVNYGYTF. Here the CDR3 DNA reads TGTGCCAGCAGCTTTCAGGGCTTAGTAAACTATGGCTACACCTTC.

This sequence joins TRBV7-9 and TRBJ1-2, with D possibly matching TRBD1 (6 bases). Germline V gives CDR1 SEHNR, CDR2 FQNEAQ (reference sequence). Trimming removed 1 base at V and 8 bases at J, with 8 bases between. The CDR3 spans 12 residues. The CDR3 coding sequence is TGTGCCAGCAGCTTAGACAGGGACGGCTACACCTTC. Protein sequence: CASSLDRDGYTF.